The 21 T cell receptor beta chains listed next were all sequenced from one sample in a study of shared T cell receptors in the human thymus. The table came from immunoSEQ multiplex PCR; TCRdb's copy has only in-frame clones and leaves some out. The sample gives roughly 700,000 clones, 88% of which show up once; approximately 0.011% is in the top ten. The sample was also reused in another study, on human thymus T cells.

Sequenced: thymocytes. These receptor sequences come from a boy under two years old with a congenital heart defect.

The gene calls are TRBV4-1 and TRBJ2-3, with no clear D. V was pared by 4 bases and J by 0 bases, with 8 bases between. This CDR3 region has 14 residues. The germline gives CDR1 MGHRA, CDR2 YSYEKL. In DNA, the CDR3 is TGCGCCAGCAGCCGCCCCGGGAGCACAGATACGCAGTATTTT. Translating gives CASSRPGSTDTQYF.

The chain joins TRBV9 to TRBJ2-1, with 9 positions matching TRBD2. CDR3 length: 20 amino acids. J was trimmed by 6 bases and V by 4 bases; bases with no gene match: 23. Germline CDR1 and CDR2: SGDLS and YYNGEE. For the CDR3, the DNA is TGTGCCAGCAGCCGCTATGAAATGCCGGGCGGGAGGGCCCTCGGCAATGAGCAGTTCTTC. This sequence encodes CASSRYEMPGGRALGNEQFF.

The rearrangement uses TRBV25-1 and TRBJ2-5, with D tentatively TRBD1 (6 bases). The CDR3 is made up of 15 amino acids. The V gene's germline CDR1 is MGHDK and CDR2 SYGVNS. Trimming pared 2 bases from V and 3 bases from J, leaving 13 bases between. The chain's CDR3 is CASSEVARDKETQYF. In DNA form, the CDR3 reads TGTGCCAGCAGTGAAGTGGCCCGGGACAAAGAGACCCAGTACTTC.

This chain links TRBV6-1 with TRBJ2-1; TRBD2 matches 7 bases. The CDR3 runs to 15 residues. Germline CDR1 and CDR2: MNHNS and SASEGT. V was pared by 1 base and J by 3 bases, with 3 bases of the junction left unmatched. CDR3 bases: TGTGCCAGCAGTGAAGTTAAGCGGGACTACAATGAGCAGTTCTTC. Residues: CASSEVKRDYNEQFF.

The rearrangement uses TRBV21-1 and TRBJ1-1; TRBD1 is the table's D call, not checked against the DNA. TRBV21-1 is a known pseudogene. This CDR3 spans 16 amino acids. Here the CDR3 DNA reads TGTGCCAGCAGCATCCAACACGGACAGGGGAACACTGAAGCTTTCTTT. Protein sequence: CASSIQHGQGNTEAFF.

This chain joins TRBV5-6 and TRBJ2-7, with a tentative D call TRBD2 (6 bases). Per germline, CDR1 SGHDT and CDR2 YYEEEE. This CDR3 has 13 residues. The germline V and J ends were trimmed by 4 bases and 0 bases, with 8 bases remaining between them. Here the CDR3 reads CASSPGLSYEQYF. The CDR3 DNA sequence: TGTGCCAGCAGCCCGGGACTCTCCTACGAGCAGTACTTC.

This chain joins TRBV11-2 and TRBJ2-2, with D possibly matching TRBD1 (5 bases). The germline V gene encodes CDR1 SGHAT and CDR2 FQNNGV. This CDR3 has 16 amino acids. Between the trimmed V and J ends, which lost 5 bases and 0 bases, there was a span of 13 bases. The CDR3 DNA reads TGTGCCAGCAGCCCCGTGACAGACTCGAACACCGGGGAGCTGTTTTTT. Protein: CASSPVTDSNTGELFF.

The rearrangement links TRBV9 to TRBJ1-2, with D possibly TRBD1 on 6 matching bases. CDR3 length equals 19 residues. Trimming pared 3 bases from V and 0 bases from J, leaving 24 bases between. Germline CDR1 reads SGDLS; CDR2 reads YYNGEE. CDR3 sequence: CASSGGHPQKGVSNYGYTF. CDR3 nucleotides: TGTGCCAGCAGCGGGGGACATCCTCAAAAAGGGGTCTCTAACTATGGCTACACCTTC.

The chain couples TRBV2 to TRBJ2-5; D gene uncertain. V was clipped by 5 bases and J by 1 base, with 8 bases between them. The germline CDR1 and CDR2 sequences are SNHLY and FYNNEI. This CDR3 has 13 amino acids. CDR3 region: CASSHRSQETQYF. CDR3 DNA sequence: TGTGCCAGCAGTCATCGCAGCCAAGAGACCCAGTACTTC.

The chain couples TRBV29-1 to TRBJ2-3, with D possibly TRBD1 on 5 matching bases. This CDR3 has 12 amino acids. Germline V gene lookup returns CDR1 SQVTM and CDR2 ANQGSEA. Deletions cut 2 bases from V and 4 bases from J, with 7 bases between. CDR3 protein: CSVERGADTQYF. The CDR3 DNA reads TGCAGCGTTGAAAGGGGCGCAGATACGCAGTATTTT.

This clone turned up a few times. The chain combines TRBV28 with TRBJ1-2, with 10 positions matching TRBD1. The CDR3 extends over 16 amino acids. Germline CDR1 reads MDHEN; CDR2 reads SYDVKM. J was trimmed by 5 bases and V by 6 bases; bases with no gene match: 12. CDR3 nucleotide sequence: TGTGCCAGCAGCCACCCCGACAGGGGGCTTCGATATGGCTACACCTTC. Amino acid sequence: CASSHPDRGLRYGYTF.

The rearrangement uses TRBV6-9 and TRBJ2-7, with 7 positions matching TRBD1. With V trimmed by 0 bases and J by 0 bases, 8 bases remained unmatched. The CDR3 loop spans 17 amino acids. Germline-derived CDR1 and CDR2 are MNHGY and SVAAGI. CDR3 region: CASSYSATGASSYEQYF. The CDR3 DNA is TGTGCCAGCAGTTATTCCGCCACAGGGGCGAGCTCCTACGAGCAGTACTTC.

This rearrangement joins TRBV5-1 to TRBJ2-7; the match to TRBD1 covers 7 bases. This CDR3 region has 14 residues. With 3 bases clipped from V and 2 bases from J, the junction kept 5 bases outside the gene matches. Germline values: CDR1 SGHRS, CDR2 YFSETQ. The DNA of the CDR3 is TGCGCCAGCAGCTCCCGGGACAGAACCTACGAGCAGTACTTC. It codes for CASSSRDRTYEQYF.

This CDR3 reads CASSDPDRGQGNTGELFF. The CDR3 DNA follows: TGTGCCAGCAGTGACCCGGACAGGGGACAGGGGAACACCGGGGAGCTGTTTTTT. The chain joins TRBV6-1 to TRBJ2-2; 9 bases agree with TRBD1. Looked up from germline, CDR1 is MNHNS and CDR2 is SASEGT. Trimming cost V 3 bases and J 1 base; bases outside gene matches: 9. The length of the CDR3 is 18 residues.

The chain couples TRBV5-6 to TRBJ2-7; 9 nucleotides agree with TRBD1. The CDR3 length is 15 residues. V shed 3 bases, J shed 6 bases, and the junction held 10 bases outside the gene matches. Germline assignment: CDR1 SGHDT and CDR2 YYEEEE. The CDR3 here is CASSSPTGGGGEQYF. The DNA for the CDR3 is TGTGCCAGCAGCTCCCCGACAGGGGGAGGAGGCGAGCAGTACTTC.

The CDR3 is CASSVAAGVDHGYTF. The CDR3 DNA reads as TGTGCCAGCAGCGTAGCGGCAGGGGTAGATCATGGCTACACCTTC. This sequence joins TRBV9 and TRBJ1-2, with D perhaps matching TRBD1 (6 bases). CDR3 length equals 15 residues. Germline CDR1 reads SGDLS; CDR2 reads YYNGEE. Trimming pared 0 bases from V and 6 bases from J, leaving 15 bases between.

CDR3 DNA sequence: TGCGCCAGCAGCCAAGAGACTAAGGGAAGGAATGGCTACACCTTC. Its translation: CASSQETKGRNGYTF. V and J are TRBV4-1 and TRBJ1-2; unclear D gene. Germline V gives CDR1 MGHRA, CDR2 YSYEKL. The CDR3 covers 15 residues. V lost 0 bases, J lost 6 bases, and 14 bases lay in between.

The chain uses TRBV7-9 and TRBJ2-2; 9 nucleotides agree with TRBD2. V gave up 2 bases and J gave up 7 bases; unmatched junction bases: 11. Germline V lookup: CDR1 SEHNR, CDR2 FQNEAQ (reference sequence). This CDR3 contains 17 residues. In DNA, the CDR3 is TGTGCCAGCAGCTTAAGGCGCGTAGCGGGAGACGGCGGGGAGCTGTTTTTT. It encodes CASSLRRVAGDGGELFF.

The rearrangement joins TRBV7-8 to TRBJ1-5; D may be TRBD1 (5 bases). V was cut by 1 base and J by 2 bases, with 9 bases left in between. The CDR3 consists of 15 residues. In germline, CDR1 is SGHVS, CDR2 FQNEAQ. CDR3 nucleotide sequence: TGTGCCAGCAGCTTAGGGCGCAGGGGCAATCAGCCCCAGCATTTT. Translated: CASSLGRRGNQPQHF.

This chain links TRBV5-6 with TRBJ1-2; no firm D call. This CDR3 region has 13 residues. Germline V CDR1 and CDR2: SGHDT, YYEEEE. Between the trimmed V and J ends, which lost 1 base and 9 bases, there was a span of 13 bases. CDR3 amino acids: CASSLSGANRYTF. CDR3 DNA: TGTGCCAGCAGCTTGTCAGGTGCCAATCGCTACACCTTC.

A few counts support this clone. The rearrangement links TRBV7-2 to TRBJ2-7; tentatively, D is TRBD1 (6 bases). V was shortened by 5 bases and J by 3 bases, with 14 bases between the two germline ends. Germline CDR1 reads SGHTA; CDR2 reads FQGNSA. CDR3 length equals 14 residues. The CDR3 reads CASSPEGVGYEQYF. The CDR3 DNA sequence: TGTGCCAGCAGCCCCGAGGGGGTGGGCTACGAGCAGTACTTC.